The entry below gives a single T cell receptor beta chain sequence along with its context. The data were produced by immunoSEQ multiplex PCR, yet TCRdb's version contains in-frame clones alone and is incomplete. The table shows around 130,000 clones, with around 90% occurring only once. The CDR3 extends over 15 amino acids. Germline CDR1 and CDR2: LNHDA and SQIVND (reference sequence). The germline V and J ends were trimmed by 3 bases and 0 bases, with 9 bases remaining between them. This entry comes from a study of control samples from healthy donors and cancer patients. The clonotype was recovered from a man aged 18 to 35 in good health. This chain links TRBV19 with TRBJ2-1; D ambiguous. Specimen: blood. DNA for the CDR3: TGTGCCAGTAGTATTGGTGATAGCTCCTACAATGAGCAGTTCTTC. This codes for CASSIGDSSYNEQFF.